These 26 T cell receptor beta chains originate from one sample sequenced in a study of CD8 T cells in Susac syndrome. cDNA came from roughly 0.47 to 1 ug RNA primed by random hexamers. One entry per CDR3 protein, called by TCRdb with MiXCR from the immunoSEQ multiplex PCR reads. The data contain tens of thousands of distinct CDR3 sequences, 91% of them singletons. Material: CD8+ T cells from PBMCs. Receptors originate from a human donor with multiple sclerosis.

This clonotype was picked up one time. The CDR3 nucleotides read TGTGCCAGCAGCGCCGTGCAGGGGGCCTGGGAGACCCAGTACTTC. It yields the protein CASSAVQGAWETQYF. The chain has TRBV9 and TRBJ2-5; 8 bases fit TRBD1. Trimming at V came to 3 bases and at J to 5 bases, leaving 9 bases not matched to a gene. This CDR3 has 15 amino acids. The V gene's germline CDR1 is SGDLS and CDR2 YYNGEE.

Details on this clonotype: Its ends do not fully match the called genes, so a read error is possible. The chain joins TRBV19 to TRBJ2-1; D possibly corresponds to TRBD2 (6 bases). Germline CDR1 is LNHDA and CDR2 is SQIVND (reference sequence). The CDR3 has 11 amino acids. In nucleotides, the CDR3 is TGTGCCAGTGGGACTTCCCTGCGGGTACTCTTC. Amino acids: CASGTSLRVLF.

This chain uses TRBV6-5 with TRBJ2-7, with 8 bases lining up with TRBD1. The length of the CDR3 is 14 residues. The V gene end was trimmed by 5 bases and the J gene end by 1 base; junction bases not matched to a gene: 4. Germline values: CDR1 MNHEY, CDR2 SVGAGI. Here the CDR3 reads CASSRDRFSYEQYF. The CDR3 nucleotides read TGTGCCAGCAGTAGGGACAGGTTTTCCTACGAGCAGTACTTC.

V usage is TRBV23-1 and J usage is TRBJ2-6; unclear D gene. TRBV23-1 is marked as an open reading frame, function uncertain. CDR3 length: 16 residues. V was cut by 3 bases and J by 3 bases, with 12 bases left in between. CDR3 protein: CASSHRWGSGANVLTF. Written as DNA, the CDR3 is TGCGCCAGCAGTCATCGGTGGGGAAGTGGGGCCAACGTCCTGACTTTC.

This clonotype was found a few times. The chain has TRBV12-3 or TRBV12-4 and TRBJ2-5, with TRBD2 matching over 7 bases. With 6 bases clipped from V and 4 bases from J, the junction kept 5 bases outside the gene matches. The CDR3 runs to 13 residues. CDR3 sequence reads: CASRGRGTETQYF. The DNA for the CDR3 is TGTGCCAGCAGAGGGCGGGGGACAGAGACCCAGTACTTC.

J is TRBJ2-7 and V is TRBV7-2; D may be TRBD2 (6 bases). The ends were cut back, 3 bases at V and 2 bases at J, with 17 bases in the middle. The germline CDR1 and CDR2 sequences are SGHTA and FQGNSA. The CDR3 loop spans 16 amino acids. The CDR3 loop reads CASSLVSGLSTYEQYF. For the CDR3, the DNA is TGTGCCAGCAGCTTGGTTTCGGGACTGTCAACCTACGAGCAGTACTTC. The whole variable domain, filled in from reference TRBV7-2 and TRBJ2-7, reads GAGVSQSPSNKVTEKGKDVELRCDPISGHTALYWYRQSLGQGLEFLIYFQGNSAPDKSGLPSDRFSAERTGGSVSTLTIQRTQQEDSAVYLCASSLVSGLSTYEQYFGPGTRLTVT.

This clonotype was recorded once. The chain is built from TRBV2 and TRBJ2-1; 10 nucleotides match TRBD1. The V and J ends lost 7 bases and 1 base, in that order; junction bases with no gene match: 7. This CDR3 spans 16 amino acids. The V gene's germline CDR1 is SNHLY and CDR2 FYNNEI. This CDR3 reads CASKPGQGVSYNEQFF. DNA for the CDR3: TGTGCCAGCAAGCCCGGACAGGGGGTGTCCTACAATGAGCAGTTCTTC.

The genes are TRBV12-3 or TRBV12-4 and TRBJ2-7; TRBD1 agrees at 7 bases. The V gene end was trimmed by 6 bases and the J gene end by 4 bases; junction bases not matched to a gene: 6. The CDR3 consists of 13 residues. The CDR3 DNA is TGTGCCAGCAGCCCCGGGACAGCATACGAGCAGTACTTC. Its translation is CASSPGTAYEQYF.

The chain joins TRBV25-1 to TRBJ1-5; weak D call: TRBD1 (5 bases). This CDR3 has 14 residues. Trimming left V 3 bases short and J 9 bases short, with 15 bases between. Germline CDR1 reads MGHDK; CDR2 reads SYGVNS. Here the CDR3 reads CASSDVGAPWPQHF. The CDR3 DNA reads TGTGCCAGCAGTGATGTAGGGGCCCCGTGGCCCCAGCATTTT. Together with reference TRBV25-1 and TRBJ1-5, the CDR3 gives the full variable domain: EADIYQTPRYLVIGTGKKITLECSQTMGHDKMYWYQQDPGMELHLIHYSYGVNSTEKGDLSSESTVSRIRTEHFPLTLESARPSHTSQYLCASSDVGAPWPQHFGDGTRLSIL.

V usage is TRBV19 and J usage is TRBJ1-5; no clear D. Deletions cut 5 bases from V and 5 bases from J, with 7 bases between. Germline V CDR1 and CDR2: LNHDA, SQIVND (reference sequence). This CDR3 comprises 12 residues. The CDR3 nucleotides read TGTGCCAGTAGTGAAGGGTATCAGCCCCAGCATTTT. As protein: CASSEGYQPQHF.

To note about this clonotype: One end of the junction varies from germline; a read error may be responsible. The chain joins TRBV4-1 to TRBJ2-1; 10 positions match TRBD2. Germline CDR1 is MGHRA and CDR2 is YSYEKL. The CDR3 is 17 residues long. The CDR3 bases are TGCGCCAGCAGACAAGTACCCAGCGGGAGGGCCGGGAATGAGCAGTTCTTC. Amino acids: CASRQVPSGRAGNEQFF.

The CDR3 loop reads CASSFASGVYEQYF. In DNA, the CDR3 is TGTGCCAGCAGCTTTGCTAGCGGGGTGTACGAGCAGTACTTC. This chain joins TRBV7-9 and TRBJ2-7, with 9 bases fitting TRBD2. Trimming took 3 bases from V and 4 from J; bases not matched to a gene: 4. The CDR3 has 14 amino acids. Germline V gives CDR1 SEHNR, CDR2 FQNEAQ (reference sequence).

This clonotype was picked up one time. V usage is TRBV6-2 or TRBV6-3 and J usage is TRBJ1-2; D call uncertain. V was clipped by 0 bases and J by 7 bases, with 3 bases between them. CDR1 and CDR2 from the germline V gene are MNHEY and SVGEGT. The CDR3 is 11 amino acids. CDR3 sequence (DNA): TGTGCCAGCAGTTACTCGACTGGCTACACCTTC. The encoded protein is CASSYSTGYTF.

V is TRBV12-5 and J is TRBJ1-1; 8 nucleotides line up with TRBD1. This CDR3 is built from 17 residues. With V trimmed by 0 bases and J by 0 bases, 6 bases remained unmatched. Germline loops: CDR1 LGHNT, CDR2 FRNRAP. CDR3 sequence (DNA): TGTGCTAGTGGTTTGGTAGGGGCAGGGGGCATGAACACTGAAGCTTTCTTT. It encodes CASGLVGAGGMNTEAFF.

V usage is TRBV28 and J usage is TRBJ2-3; 10 bases agree with TRBD1. This CDR3 contains 14 residues. The germline V gene has CDR1 MDHEN and CDR2 SYDVKM. J lost 3 bases, V lost 6 bases, and 3 bases had no gene match. Written as DNA, the CDR3 is TGTGCCAGCAGCAGGGACAGGGGAACAGATACGCAGTATTTT. Protein sequence: CASSRDRGTDTQYF.

The V call is TRBV5-1, the J call TRBJ2-7; D perhaps matches TRBD1 (6 bases). Germline V gives CDR1 SGHRS, CDR2 YFSETQ. V lost 1 base and J lost 0, with 14 bases in between. The CDR3 sequence is 16 residues long. Here the CDR3 reads CASSLWSGASSYEQYF. In DNA, the CDR3 is TGCGCCAGCAGCTTGTGGTCAGGGGCCAGCTCCTACGAGCAGTACTTC. The full variable domain, with the rest looked up from reference TRBV5-1 and TRBJ2-7, is KAGVTQTPRYLIKTRGQQVTLSCSPISGHRSVSWYQQTPGQGLQFLFEYFSETQRNKGNFPGRFSGRQFSNSRSEMNVSTLELGDSALYLCASSLWSGASSYEQYFGPGTRLTVT.

The rearrangement joins TRBV30 to TRBJ1-1; possibly TRBD1 for D (6 bases). The CDR3 has 14 residues. Deletions cut 0 bases from V and 2 bases from J, with 10 bases between. Germline V gene sequence: CDR1 GTSNPN, CDR2 SVGIG (reference sequence). CDR3 residues: CAWSVLDRNTEAFF. The CDR3 DNA is TGTGCCTGGAGTGTACTGGACAGAAACACTGAAGCTTTCTTT.

This sequence joins TRBV4-3 and TRBJ2-2, with D maybe TRBD1 (6 bases). V shed 0 bases and J shed 4 bases, with 18 bases lying between them. The CDR3 is 18 amino acids. CDR1 LGHNA and CDR2 YSLEER come from the germline V gene. The chain's CDR3 is CASSQEPFAVRGTGELFF. The CDR3 bases are TGCGCCAGCAGCCAAGAGCCCTTTGCAGTCAGGGGCACCGGGGAGCTGTTTTTT.

V usage is TRBV13 and J usage is TRBJ1-1; D unresolved. This CDR3 comprises 15 residues. The V gene's germline CDR1 is PRHDT and CDR2 FYEKMQ (reference sequence). The V and J ends lost 4 bases and 0 bases respectively, with 12 bases between them. The CDR3 coding sequence is TGTGCCAGCAGCTCGGGCCCTACCGTGAACACTGAAGCTTTCTTT. It is translated as CASSSGPTVNTEAFF.

The CDR3 nucleotides are TGTGCCAGCAGTTTTACAGACAATTGGGACCAGTACTTC. This encodes CASSFTDNWDQYF. The rearrangement links TRBV28 to TRBJ2-5; D gene unclear. This CDR3 contains 13 residues. The germline gives CDR1 MDHEN, CDR2 SYDVKM. V lost 3 bases and J 10 bases, leaving 15 bases between the germline ends.

This chain connects TRBV19 to TRBJ2-1; 9 bases agree with TRBD1. There are 15 residues in the CDR3. V dropped 1 base and J dropped 8; count of bases not matched to a gene: 6. Germline V gene lookup returns CDR1 LNHDA and CDR2 SQIVND (reference sequence). CDR3 in DNA: TGTGCCAGTAGTATAGGGGACAGGGCTCAGCATGAGCAGTTCTTC. Amino acid sequence: CASSIGDRAQHEQFF.

The V and J genes are TRBV5-1 and TRBJ1-1; D call uncertain. CDR3 length: 14 amino acids. V lost 2 bases to trimming and J lost 5 bases, with 13 bases between them. Germline values: CDR1 SGHRS, CDR2 YFSETQ. DNA of the CDR3: TGCGCCAGCAGCTTTAGGGATACGACTACTGAAGCTTTCTTT. Its translation: CASSFRDTTTEAFF.

The rearrangement links TRBV7-8 to TRBJ1-1; a possible D gene is TRBD1 (5 bases). Per the germline V gene, CDR1 is SGHVS and CDR2 is FQNEAQ. Deletions cut 10 bases from V and 4 bases from J, with 22 bases between. CDR3 length: 15 amino acids. As DNA, the CDR3 is TGTGCCACCTCCGTAGATGGGGGGATGATCACTGAAGCTTTCTTT. This sequence encodes CATSVDGGMITEAFF.

The V gene is TRBV12-3 or TRBV12-4, the J gene TRBJ2-7, with D perhaps given as TRBD1 or TRBD2 (5 bases each). This CDR3 contains 13 residues. Deletions cut 8 bases from V and 3 bases from J, with 14 bases between. The CDR3 DNA reads as TGTGCCAGCCGCCAGGGAGCCGTCTACGAGCAGTACTTC. Translated, it gives CASRQGAVYEQYF.

The rearrangement uses TRBV2 and TRBJ1-1; TRBD1 matches at 7 bases. The germline V gene has CDR1 SNHLY and CDR2 FYNNEI. J lost 1 base, V lost 10 bases, and 12 bases had no gene match. The CDR3 extends over 15 amino acids. This CDR3 is CAILFTGAPNTEAFF. Written as DNA, the CDR3 is TGTGCCATCCTGTTTACAGGGGCGCCGAACACTGAAGCTTTCTTT.

The rearrangement joins TRBV5-1 to TRBJ2-7; TRBD2 aligns across 12 bases. The CDR3 is 16 residues long. Per germline, CDR1 SGHRS and CDR2 YFSETQ. The junction had 6 bases not matched to a gene; V was cut back by 0 bases and J by 5 bases. CDR3 in amino acids: CASSLGLAGVADEQYF. The CDR3 DNA is TGCGCCAGCAGCTTGGGACTAGCGGGAGTGGCAGACGAGCAGTACTTC.